Below, 15 T cell receptor beta chains from the same sample are listed, as sequenced in a study of T cell responses to AZD1222 COVID-19 vaccine. Repertoires were generated with immunoSEQ multiplex PCR, while TCRdb's copy carries only in-frame clones and drops some. The table shows more than 95,000 clones, with roughly 90% occurring only once. This specimen consisted of peripheral blood, obtained on day 0 of AZD1222 vaccination. The receptors derive from an adult in good health.

This clone occurred once. The rearrangement uses TRBV28 and TRBJ1-2; no definite D call. In germline, CDR1 is MDHEN, CDR2 SYDVKM. With 6 bases removed from V and 6 bases from J, the gap between germline ends came to 8 bases. The CDR3 spans 11 residues. CDR3 DNA: TGTGCCAGCAGGGCGAGACATGGCTACACCTTC. Translation: CASRARHGYTF.

The chain employs TRBV4-1 and TRBJ2-1; 12 bases fit TRBD2. There are 16 residues in the CDR3. Germline values: CDR1 MGHRA, CDR2 YSYEKL. V lost 4 bases and J lost 4; bases outside the gene matches: 5. CDR3 sequence: CASSLTSGGQYNEQFF. DNA for the CDR3: TGCGCCAGCAGCCTGACTAGCGGGGGCCAGTACAATGAGCAGTTCTTC.

This sequence joins TRBV5-4 and TRBJ1-2; D is perhaps TRBD1 (6 bases). CDR1 is SGHNT, CDR2 YYREEE, per germline (reference sequence). V lost 3 bases and J lost 4, with 13 bases in between. The CDR3 length is 14 residues. The CDR3 region is CASSSKGDLYGYTF. The CDR3 DNA is TGTGCCAGCAGCTCAAAGGGGGATCTCTATGGCTACACCTTC. The full variable domain, its missing parts supplied by reference TRBV5-4 and TRBJ1-2, is ETGVTQSPTHLIKTRGQQVTLRCSSQSGHNTVSWYQQALGQGPQFIFQYYREEENGRGNFPPRFSGLQFPNYSSELNVNALELDDSALYLCASSSKGDLYGYTFGSGTRLTVV.

J is TRBJ1-1 and V is TRBV29-1; D might be TRBD1 (6 bases). Per germline, CDR1 SQVTM and CDR2 ANQGSEA. V was clipped by 7 bases and J by 4 bases, with 22 bases between them. The CDR3 totals 15 residues. The CDR3 reads CSAYPQQGSGTEAFF. The CDR3 DNA reads TGCAGCGCCTACCCTCAACAGGGTAGTGGCACTGAAGCTTTCTTT.

The V and J genes are TRBV19 and TRBJ1-1; no definite D call. V lost 5 bases to trimming and J lost 8 bases, with 9 bases between them. Per the germline V gene, CDR1 is LNHDA and CDR2 is SQIVND (reference sequence). The CDR3 loop spans 11 amino acids. The CDR3 is CASSAAGEAFF. The CDR3 DNA sequence: TGTGCCAGTAGTGCCGCCGGGGAAGCTTTCTTT. Combining the CDR3 with reference TRBV19 and TRBJ1-1 gives the whole variable domain DGGITQSPKYLFRKEGQNVTLSCEQNLNHDAMYWYRQDPGQGLRLIYYSQIVNDFQKGDIAEGYSVSREKKESFPLTVTSAQKNPTAFYLCASSAAGEAFFGQGTRLTVV.

This clone occurred once. Here the CDR3 reads CASRHGTSVLNTQYF. In DNA form, the CDR3 reads TGTGCCAGTAGACACGGGACTAGCGTTTTGAATACGCAGTATTTT. The chain has TRBV7-9 and TRBJ2-3; TRBD2 matches 10 bases. CDR3 length: 15 amino acids. J was trimmed by 7 bases and V by 9 bases; bases with no gene match: 13. Germline CDR1 and CDR2: SEHNR and FQNEAQ (reference sequence).

This clone turned up a few times. The gene calls are TRBV3-1 (or the pseudogene TRBV3-2) and TRBJ2-1; 8 nucleotides align to TRBD2. Germline loops: CDR1 LGHDT, CDR2 YNNKEL (reference sequence). The V segment lost 4 bases and the J segment 9 bases; nucleotides outside the gene matches: 11. The length of the CDR3 is 15 residues. The DNA for the CDR3 is TGTGCCAGCAGCCCCGGGACTAGAGGTGGGAGTGAGCAGTTCTTC. Encoded protein: CASSPGTRGGSEQFF.

This clone was seen only a few times. J is TRBJ2-2 and V is TRBV4-1, with 10 bases aligning to TRBD2. The CDR3 is 17 amino acids. With V trimmed by 1 base and J by 6 bases, 8 bases remained unmatched. Germline V gene sequence: CDR1 MGHRA, CDR2 YSYEKL. The CDR3 is CASSQGLLAGVPGELFF. DNA of the CDR3: TGCGCCAGCAGCCAAGGCCTCCTAGCGGGAGTCCCCGGGGAGCTGTTTTTT.

The chain is built from TRBV12-3 or TRBV12-4 and TRBJ1-1, with TRBD1 identical over 8 bases. The CDR3 sequence is 13 residues long. V was clipped by 7 bases and J by 6 bases; unmatched bases: 7. The CDR3 nucleotides are TGTGCCAGCACCGGACAGGGCGGTGCTGAAGCTTTCTTT. It specifies CASTGQGGAEAFF.

This clone was recorded only once. The chain combines TRBV6-5 with TRBJ2-1; the D gene is possibly TRBD1 (5 bases). Between the trimmed V and J ends, which lost 7 bases and 13 bases, there was a span of 14 bases. The germline gives CDR1 MNHEY, CDR2 SVGAGI. This CDR3 contains 11 residues. As DNA, the CDR3 is TGTGCCAGCACCACGCAGGGTGCACAGTTCTTC. It yields the protein CASTTQGAQFF.

The V call is TRBV28, the J call TRBJ1-1, with TRBD1 as a possible D gene (6 bases). The germline V gene encodes CDR1 MDHEN and CDR2 SYDVKM. The CDR3 has 15 residues. V lost 6 bases to trimming and J lost 2 bases, with 16 bases between them. In DNA form, the CDR3 reads TGTGCCAGCAGGGCAACAGGGTTAGGAAACACTGAAGCTTTCTTT. As protein: CASRATGLGNTEAFF.

Concerning this clone itself: The junction shows a germline mismatch at one end, possibly a read error. This chain connects TRBV15 to TRBJ2-7; D could derive from TRBD1 or TRBD2 (5 bases each). The length of the CDR3 is 12 residues. The germline V gene encodes CDR1 LNHNV and CDR2 YYDKDF (reference sequence). This CDR3 is CATSRDSGRAFF. CDR3 in DNA: TGTGCCACCAGCAGAGATTCGGGGCGGGCGTTCTTC. Filled out from reference TRBV15 and TRBJ2-7, the complete variable domain reads DAMVIQNPRYQVTQFGKPVTLSCSQTLNHNVMYWYQQKSSQAPKLLFHYYDKDFNNEADTPDNFQSRRPNTSFCFLDIRSPGLGDTAMYLCATSRDSGRAFFGPGTRLTVT.

The rearrangement uses TRBV6-5 and TRBJ2-1, with 9 bases aligning to TRBD2. The V gene end was trimmed by 7 bases and the J gene end by 0 bases; junction bases not matched to a gene: 4. In germline, CDR1 is MNHEY, CDR2 SVGAGI. This CDR3 comprises 15 residues. CDR3: CASKRGASSYNEQFF. CDR3 bases: TGTGCCAGCAAGCGGGGGGCTAGCTCCTACAATGAGCAGTTCTTC.

This chain connects TRBV28 to TRBJ1-1; possibly TRBD1 for D (5 bases). The CDR3 sequence is 14 residues long. The V end was cut by 2 bases, the J end by 11 bases, with 18 bases between. Germline V gene lookup returns CDR1 MDHEN and CDR2 SYDVKM. CDR3 DNA sequence: TGTGCCAGCAGTTTAAGTGCGAAGGGGATCGGGGCTTTCTTT. Residues: CASSLSAKGIGAFF.

V usage is TRBV5-4 and J usage is TRBJ1-2; 7 bases agree with TRBD1. Germline-derived CDR1 and CDR2 are SGHNT and YYREEE (reference sequence). CDR3 length: 14 residues. Trimming at V came to 3 bases and at J to 8 bases, leaving 10 bases not matched to a gene. The CDR3: CASSYYRGNVGYTF. The CDR3 DNA is TGTGCCAGCAGCTATTACAGGGGTAACGTGGGCTACACCTTC.